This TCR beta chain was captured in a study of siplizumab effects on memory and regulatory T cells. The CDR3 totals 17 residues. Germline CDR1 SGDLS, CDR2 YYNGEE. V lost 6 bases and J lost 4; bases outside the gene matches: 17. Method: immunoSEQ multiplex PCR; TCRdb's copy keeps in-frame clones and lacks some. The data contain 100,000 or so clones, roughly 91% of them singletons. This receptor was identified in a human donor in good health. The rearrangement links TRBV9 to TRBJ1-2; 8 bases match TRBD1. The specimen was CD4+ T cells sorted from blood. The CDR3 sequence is CASTPTGQGSGSYGYTF. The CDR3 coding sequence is TGTGCCAGCACCCCTACTGGACAGGGAAGTGGTAGCTATGGCTACACCTTC.